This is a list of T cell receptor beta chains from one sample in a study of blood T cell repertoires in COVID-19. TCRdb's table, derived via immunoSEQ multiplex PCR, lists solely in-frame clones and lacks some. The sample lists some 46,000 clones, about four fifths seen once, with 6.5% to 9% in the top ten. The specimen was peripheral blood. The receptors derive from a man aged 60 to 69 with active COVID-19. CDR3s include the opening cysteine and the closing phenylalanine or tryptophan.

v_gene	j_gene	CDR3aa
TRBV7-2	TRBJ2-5	CASSSFPQGAKGETQYF
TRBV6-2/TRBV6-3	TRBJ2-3	CASSSGTAINSGTDTQYF
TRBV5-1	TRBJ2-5	CASSPDSGTQYF
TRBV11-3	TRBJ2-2	CASSPGTGTTGELFF
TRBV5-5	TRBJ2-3	CASSLAGIGDTQYF
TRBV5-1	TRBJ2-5	CASSLDPGGYQETQYF
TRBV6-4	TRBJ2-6	CASSDFYLSSGANVLTF
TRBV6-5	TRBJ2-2	CASSYWTGNTGELFF
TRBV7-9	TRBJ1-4	CASSQGQGGEKLFF
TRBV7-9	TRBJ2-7	CASSLVQGFNEQYF
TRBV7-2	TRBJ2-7	CASSSGQGPYEQYF
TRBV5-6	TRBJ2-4	CASSLGDRGAKNIQYF
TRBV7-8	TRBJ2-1	CASTSTTGTALYNEQFF
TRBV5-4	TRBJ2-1	CASSLRGGGPIYNEQFF
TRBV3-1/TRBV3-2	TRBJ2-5	CASSPAGETQYF
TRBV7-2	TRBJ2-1	CASSPAVPYNEQFF
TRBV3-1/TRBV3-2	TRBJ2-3	CASSRTSGGAADTQYF
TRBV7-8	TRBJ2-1	CASSPTGLAGGAYNEQFF
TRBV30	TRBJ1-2	CAWSGGGYGYTF
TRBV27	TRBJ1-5	CTGKEGNQPQHF
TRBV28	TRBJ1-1	CASSLPLNTEAFF
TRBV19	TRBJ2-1	CASSQGDEQFF
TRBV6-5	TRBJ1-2	CASSAYGGPLYGYTF
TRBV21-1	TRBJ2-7	CASSKAPPDSGSYEQYF
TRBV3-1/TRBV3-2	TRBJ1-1	CASSLGQGIYTEAFF
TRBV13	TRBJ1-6	CASSSRGGRNSPLHF
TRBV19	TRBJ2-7	CASSPRLAGGPYEQYF
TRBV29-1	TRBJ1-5	CSVEDRGLRNQPQHF
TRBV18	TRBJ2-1	CASSAGTPNEQFF
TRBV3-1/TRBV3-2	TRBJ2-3	CASSRPGGGGYTQYF
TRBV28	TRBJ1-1	CASSPSTGTNTEAFF
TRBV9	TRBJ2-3	CASSTSNQIANTQYF
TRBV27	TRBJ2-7	CASRMQGKGEQYF
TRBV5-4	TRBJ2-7	CASSLGGAGGAGEQYF
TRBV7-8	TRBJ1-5	CASSLDRGLTRSNQPQHF
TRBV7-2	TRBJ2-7	CASSPRSGYGSYEQYF
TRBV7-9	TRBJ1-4	CASSISGTANEKLFF
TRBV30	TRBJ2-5	CATAAGGETQYF
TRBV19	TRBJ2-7	CASSTGQSYEQYF
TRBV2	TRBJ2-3	CASSKIAGGPQFPDTQYF
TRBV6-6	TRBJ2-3	CASTLTGGTDTQYF
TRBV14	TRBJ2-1	CASSPRSGRDEQFF
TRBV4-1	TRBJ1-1	CASSQAPQADEAFF
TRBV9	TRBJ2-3	CASSEGQPYTDTQYF
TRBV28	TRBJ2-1	CASSSPGTADYNEQFF
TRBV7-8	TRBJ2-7	CASSPGLAEVEQYF
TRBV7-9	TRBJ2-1	CASSLVAGAYNEQFF
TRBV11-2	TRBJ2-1	CASSLDTSGSINEQFF
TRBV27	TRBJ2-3	CASSFRLAADTQYF
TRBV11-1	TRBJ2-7	CASSSRGQSSEAEQYF
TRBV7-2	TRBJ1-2	CASSQNYGYTF
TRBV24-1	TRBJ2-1	CATSELAGGVHEQFF
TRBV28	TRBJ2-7	CASSFFRQGIHEQYF
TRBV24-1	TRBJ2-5	CATSESPTRGETQYF
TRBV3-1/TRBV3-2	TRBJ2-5	CASSQEAFQETQYF